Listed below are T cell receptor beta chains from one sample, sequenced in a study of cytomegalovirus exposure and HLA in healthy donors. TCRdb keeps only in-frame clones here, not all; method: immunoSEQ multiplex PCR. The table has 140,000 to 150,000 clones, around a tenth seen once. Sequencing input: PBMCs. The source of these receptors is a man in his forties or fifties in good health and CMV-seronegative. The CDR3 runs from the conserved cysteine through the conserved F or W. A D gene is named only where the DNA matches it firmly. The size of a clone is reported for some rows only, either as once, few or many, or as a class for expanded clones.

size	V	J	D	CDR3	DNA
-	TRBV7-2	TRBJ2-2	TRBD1	CASRKTGTGELFF	TGTGCCAGCAGGAAGACAGGGACCGGGGAGCTGTTTTTT
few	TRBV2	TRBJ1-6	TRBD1	CASSTRHRDRIPNSPLHF	TGTGCCAGCAGTACCCGGCACCGGGACAGGATTCCCAATTCACCCCTCCACTTT
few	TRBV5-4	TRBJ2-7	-	CASSSNSREQYF	TGTGCCAGCAGCTCAAACTCTCGGGAGCAGTACTTC
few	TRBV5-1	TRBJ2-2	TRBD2	CASSPTSGGVRFGELFF	TGCGCCAGCAGCCCGACTAGCGGGGGTGTCAGGTTCGGGGAGCTGTTTTTT
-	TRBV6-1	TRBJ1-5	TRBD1	CASLETGGNQPQHF	TGTGCCAGCCTAGAGACAGGGGGGAACCAGCCCCAGCATTTT
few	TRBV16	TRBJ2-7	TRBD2	CASSYGLAETYEQYF	TGTGCCAGCAGCTACGGACTAGCGGAGACCTACGAGCAGTACTTC
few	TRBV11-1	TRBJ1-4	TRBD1	CASSTRDRAEKLFF	TGTGCCAGCAGCACCCGGGACAGAGCCGAAAAACTGTTTTTT
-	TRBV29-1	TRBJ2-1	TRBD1	CSVLFGQGNNEQFF	TGCAGCGTTCTCTTTGGACAGGGAAACAATGAGCAGTTCTTC
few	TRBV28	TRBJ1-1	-	CASIPRGGRNEAFF	TGTGCCAGCATCCCCCGAGGAGGTCGGAATGAAGCTTTCTTT
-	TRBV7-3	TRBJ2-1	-	CASSTGSRGNNEQFF	TGTGCCAGCAGCACCGGCTCGCGGGGAAACAATGAGCAGTTCTTC
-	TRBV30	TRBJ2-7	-	CAWNLFDEQYF	TGTGCCTGGAATCTCTTTGACGAGCAGTACTTC
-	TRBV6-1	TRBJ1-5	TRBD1	CASSVGTVDQPQHF	TGTGCCAGCAGTGTAGGGACAGTAGATCAGCCCCAGCATTTT
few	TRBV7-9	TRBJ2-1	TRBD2	CASSPPPRLAGTTYNEQFF	TGTGCCAGCAGCCCCCCCCCGAGACTAGCGGGTACTACCTACAATGAGCAGTTCTTC
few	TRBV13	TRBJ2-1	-	CASSFFTVALAWGEQFF	TGTGCCAGCAGCTTTTTCACGGTAGCCCTAGCGTGGGGTGAGCAGTTCTTC